The T cell receptor beta chain under discussion was sequenced for a study of identical twins. The study's findings and limits: Monozygotic twins shared more out-of-frame TCR alpha than recombination models predicted. The more abundant beta clonotypes in cord blood had fewer insertions, and memory repertoires did not show this. Zero-insertion analyses were open to partial confounding by invariant MAIT and iNKT cells.

As concerns this clonotype: Its target is not known.

V gave up 2 bases and J gave up 2 bases, with 9 bases separating them. CDR3 length equals 13 residues. The V gene's germline CDR1 is DFQATT and CDR2 SNEGSKA (reference sequence). Each CDR3 protein gets one entry after TCRdb re-called the 5' RACE reads with MiXCR. The sample comprises 1.5 million to 2 million distinct CDR3 sequences, 32% of which are singletons, and less than 0.35% rests with the top ten. Source material: cord blood. The sequence derives from a newborn girl in good health. The chain links TRBV20-1 to TRBJ1-2; possibly TRBD1 for D (6 bases). The CDR3 reads CSARTDRNYGYTF. CDR3 nucleotide sequence: TGCAGTGCTAGAACCGACAGGAACTATGGCTACACCTTC.